Listed here are 20 T cell receptor beta chains from one sample, sequenced in a study of T cell responses to AZD1222 COVID-19 vaccine. Profiling relied on immunoSEQ multiplex PCR, and the TCRdb table lists in-frame clones only, not all of them. The profile shows around 130,000 clones, around 84% of them singletons. This specimen was peripheral blood, taken on day 0 of AZD1222 vaccination. All receptors come from an adult in good health.

The chain recombines TRBV9 with TRBJ1-4; possible D gene TRBD1, 5 bases. Germline V gene sequence: CDR1 SGDLS, CDR2 YYNGEE. There are 14 residues in the CDR3. V was trimmed by 7 bases and J by 0 bases, leaving 10 bases between them. In DNA form, the CDR3 reads TGTGCCAGCTCCAGGGCAGCAACTAATGAAAAACTGTTTTTT. Translating it yields CASSRAATNEKLFF.

V and J are TRBV7-3 and TRBJ2-1, with 7 bases fitting TRBD2. Germline CDR1 and CDR2: SGHTA and FQGTGA. This CDR3 has 15 amino acids. V was clipped by 6 bases and J by 1 base; unmatched bases: 6. The chain's CDR3 is CASRPSSGSYNEQFF. The CDR3 region has the DNA TGTGCCAGCAGGCCTTCTAGCGGATCCTACAATGAGCAGTTCTTC.

The CDR3 protein is CASRSYRGVTEAFF. Written as DNA, the CDR3 is TGTGCCAGCCGAAGTTACCGGGGCGTCACTGAAGCTTTCTTT. V is TRBV11-2 and J is TRBJ1-1; a weak D match, TRBD1 (5 bases). Trimming took off 8 bases at V and 4 bases at J, with 17 bases between the two ends. The CDR3 has 14 amino acids. The germline CDR1 and CDR2 sequences are SGHAT and FQNNGV.

The gene calls are TRBV14 and TRBJ1-4; possible D gene TRBD1, 6 bases. CDR1 and CDR2 (germline): SGHDN, FVKESK. This CDR3 contains 16 residues. Trimming removed 5 bases at V and 6 bases at J, with 19 bases between. CDR3 loop: CASSGATTGRYEKLFF. In nucleotides, the CDR3 is TGTGCCAGCAGCGGTGCGACGACAGGCCGTTATGAAAAACTGTTTTTT.

The genes are TRBV27 and TRBJ2-1; a weak D match, TRBD1 (6 bases). Trimming pared 4 bases from V and 0 bases from J, leaving 31 bases between. Germline assignment: CDR1 MNHEY and CDR2 SMNVEV (reference sequence). This CDR3 has 22 residues. The CDR3 DNA reads as TGTGCCAGCAGTTCACTCAACGTGGGCAGGGGAATTAAGAACTTCTCCTACAATGAGCAGTTCTTC. It specifies CASSSLNVGRGIKNFSYNEQFF.

The rearrangement uses TRBV6-1 and TRBJ1-4, with no clear D. V gave up 2 bases and J gave up 4 bases, with 11 bases separating them. Germline CDR1 MNHNS, CDR2 SASEGT. The CDR3 is 15 residues long. The CDR3 sequence: CASSELGGLNEKLFF. In DNA, the CDR3 is TGTGCCAGCAGTGAACTGGGCGGGCTTAATGAAAAACTGTTTTTT.

J is TRBJ1-6 and V is TRBV6-5; D possibly corresponds to TRBD1 (6 bases). Trimming removed 7 bases from V and 7 bases from J, with 17 bases in between. There are 15 residues in the CDR3. Looked up from germline, CDR1 is MNHEY and CDR2 is SVGAGI. The CDR3 loop reads CASTHSDSGNSPLHF. CDR3 in DNA: TGTGCCAGCACCCACTCGGACAGTGGGAATTCACCCCTCCACTTT.

V and J are TRBV3-1 (or the pseudogene TRBV3-2) and TRBJ2-5, with 9 bases matching TRBD2. After removal of 5 bases from V and 4 bases from J, the junction contained 8 bases not matched to a gene. Germline lookup yields CDR1 LGHDT and CDR2 YNNKEL (reference sequence). The CDR3 has 15 amino acids. The CDR3 sequence is CASSRQAGGGETQYF. Here the CDR3 DNA reads TGTGCCAGCAGCAGACAAGCGGGAGGAGGAGAGACCCAGTACTTC.

The table lists this clone with a count of one. The chain recombines TRBV5-4 with TRBJ2-1; a possible D gene is TRBD1 (5 bases). The germline V gene has CDR1 SGHNT and CDR2 YYREEE (reference sequence). Trimming removed 10 bases at V and 7 bases at J, with 18 bases between. This CDR3 is built from 13 residues. Here the CDR3 reads CAGMDKPRNEQFF. The CDR3 coding sequence is TGTGCCGGAATGGACAAGCCCCGAAATGAGCAGTTCTTC. Supplemented by reference TRBV5-4 and TRBJ2-1, the full variable domain reads ETGVTQSPTHLIKTRGQQVTLRCSSQSGHNTVSWYQQALGQGPQFIFQYYREEENGRGNFPPRFSGLQFPNYSSELNVNALELDDSALYLCAGMDKPRNEQFFGPGTRLTVL.

This clone was detected only once. The chain is built from TRBV29-1 and TRBJ1-1, with 7 bases matching TRBD1. The germline gives CDR1 SQVTM, CDR2 ANQGSEA. This CDR3 comprises 12 residues. Trimming removed 6 bases from V and 8 bases from J; junction bases left unmatched: 9. The CDR3 nucleotides are TGCAGCGTCGAACGGGACAGACTGGAAGCTTTCTTT. Translated, it gives CSVERDRLEAFF.

The chain employs TRBV4-3 and TRBJ2-7; TRBD2 agrees at 13 bases. CDR1 is LGHNA, CDR2 YSLEER, per germline. CDR3 length: 15 amino acids. Unmatched junction bases numbered 4, after V lost 4 bases and J lost 4 bases. The chain's CDR3 is CASSLGLAGQYEQYF. The CDR3 DNA is TGCGCCAGCAGCCTGGGACTAGCGGGGCAGTACGAGCAGTACTTC.

The chain combines TRBV7-2 with TRBJ2-3, with 14 bases that match TRBD2. CDR3 length: 17 amino acids. Per the germline V gene, CDR1 is SGHTA and CDR2 is FQGNSA. V shed 6 bases and J 4 bases; nucleotides not matched to a gene: 9. The CDR3 DNA follows: TGTGCCAGCAGTAAACCGGGACTAGCGGGGGCAGCAGATACGCAGTATTTT. This gives the protein CASSKPGLAGAADTQYF.

This rearrangement joins TRBV2 to TRBJ2-3; TRBD2 might be the D (5 bases). Germline CDR1 SNHLY, CDR2 FYNNEI. CDR3 length: 15 residues. V shed 6 bases and J shed 2 bases, with 15 bases lying between them. The CDR3 is CASSRTRVLTDTQYF. Here the CDR3 DNA reads TGTGCCAGCAGCCGGACTCGCGTCCTCACAGATACGCAGTATTTT.

The chain is built from TRBV10-3 and TRBJ1-2; possibly TRBD1 for D (5 bases). The CDR3 is made up of 15 amino acids. CDR1 is ENHRY, CDR2 SYGVKD, per germline. Trimming shortened V by 6 bases and J by 6 bases, and 20 bases separated the two germline ends. The CDR3 region has the DNA TGTGCCATCAGGAATATCACAGGCTTGGGCGATGGCTACACCTTC. Translated: CAIRNITGLGDGYTF.

This chain links TRBV6-5 with TRBJ2-7, with 9 bases aligning to TRBD1. The length of the CDR3 is 15 residues. V was clipped by 2 bases and J by 1 base; unmatched bases: 3. Germline CDR1 reads MNHEY; CDR2 reads SVGAGI. CDR3 nucleotide sequence: TGTGCCAGCAGTTACCAAGACAGGGGGTCCTACGAGCAGTACTTC. This sequence encodes CASSYQDRGSYEQYF.

The chain employs TRBV19 and TRBJ2-5; 14 bases map to TRBD2. J was trimmed by 2 bases and V by 4 bases; bases with no gene match: 0. There are 15 residues in the CDR3. CDR1 and CDR2 from the germline V gene are LNHDA and SQIVND (reference sequence). In DNA form, the CDR3 reads TGTGCCAGTAGTAGGACTAGCGGGAGGCAAGAGACCCAGTACTTC. Amino acid sequence: CASSRTSGRQETQYF.

The genes are TRBV29-1 and TRBJ1-4; D might be TRBD1 (5 bases). The CDR3 runs to 13 residues. Trimming removed 4 bases from V and 1 base from J, with 7 bases in between. Per germline, CDR1 SQVTM and CDR2 ANQGSEA. CDR3 region: CSVARGTNEKLFF. The CDR3 DNA is TGCAGCGTTGCAAGGGGAACTAATGAAAAACTGTTTTTT.

This clone has only one observation. The chain recombines TRBV30 with TRBJ1-5; 10 nucleotides align to TRBD1. This CDR3 comprises 18 residues. Germline trimming cut 0 bases from V and 0 bases from J; bases unmatched to any gene: 8. CDR1 is GTSNPN, CDR2 SVGIG, per germline (reference sequence). The CDR3 DNA is TGTGCCTGGAGTGTAGGGGACAGGGGCGCGTATAGCAATCAGCCCCAGCATTTT. It specifies CAWSVGDRGAYSNQPQHF.

CDR3 protein: CASSPGWGGDYGYTF. DNA for the CDR3: TGTGCCAGCAGTCCCGGGTGGGGGGGTGACTATGGCTACACCTTC. V gene TRBV6-5 combines with J gene TRBJ1-2; tentatively, D is TRBD1 (5 bases). From germline, CDR1 is MNHEY and CDR2 SVGAGI. Trimming took off 5 bases at V and 3 bases at J, with 16 bases between the two ends. The CDR3 has 15 residues.

The chain is built from TRBV7-2 and TRBJ2-3; the D is unclear. With 5 bases removed from V and 3 bases from J, the gap between germline ends came to 15 bases. This CDR3 comprises 15 residues. Germline V gene lookup returns CDR1 SGHTA and CDR2 FQGNSA. For the CDR3, the DNA is TGTGCCAGCAGCCCCTCGTACAGCGAGACAGATACGCAGTATTTT. Translation gives CASSPSYSETDTQYF.